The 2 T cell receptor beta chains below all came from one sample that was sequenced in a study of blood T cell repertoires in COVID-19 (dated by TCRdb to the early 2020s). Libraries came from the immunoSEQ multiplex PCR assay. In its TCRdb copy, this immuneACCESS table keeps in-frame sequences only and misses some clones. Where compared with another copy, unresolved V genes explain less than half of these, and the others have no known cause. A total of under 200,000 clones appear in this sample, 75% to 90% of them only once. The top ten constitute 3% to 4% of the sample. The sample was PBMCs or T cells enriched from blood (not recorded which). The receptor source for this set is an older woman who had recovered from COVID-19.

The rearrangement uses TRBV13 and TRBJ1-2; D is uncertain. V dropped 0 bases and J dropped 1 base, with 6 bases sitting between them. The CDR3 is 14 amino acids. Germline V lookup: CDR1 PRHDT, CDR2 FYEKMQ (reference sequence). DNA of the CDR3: TGTGCCAGCAGCTTAGGTGAGGTTAACTATGGCTACACCTTC. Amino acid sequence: CASSLGEVNYGYTF.

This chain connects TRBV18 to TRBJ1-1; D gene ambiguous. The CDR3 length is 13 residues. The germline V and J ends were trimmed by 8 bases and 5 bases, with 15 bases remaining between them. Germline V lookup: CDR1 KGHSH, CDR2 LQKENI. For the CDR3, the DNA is TGTGCCAGCCTTTTGGAGGGTGGTACTGAAGCTTTCTTT. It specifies CASLLEGGTEAFF.